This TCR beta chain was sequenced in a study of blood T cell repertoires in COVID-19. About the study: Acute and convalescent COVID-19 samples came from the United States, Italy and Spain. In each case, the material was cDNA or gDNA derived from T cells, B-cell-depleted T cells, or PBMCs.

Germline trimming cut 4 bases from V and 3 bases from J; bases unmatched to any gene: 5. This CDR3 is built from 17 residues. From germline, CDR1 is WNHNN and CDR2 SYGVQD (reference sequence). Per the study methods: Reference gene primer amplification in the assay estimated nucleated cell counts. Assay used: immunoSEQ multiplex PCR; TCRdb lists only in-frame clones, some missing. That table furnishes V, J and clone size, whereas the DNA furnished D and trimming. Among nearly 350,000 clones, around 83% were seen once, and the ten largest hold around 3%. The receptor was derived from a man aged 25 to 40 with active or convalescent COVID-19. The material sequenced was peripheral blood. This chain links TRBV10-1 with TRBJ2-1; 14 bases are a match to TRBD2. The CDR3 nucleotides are TGCGCCAGCAGTGGGGGGACTAGCGGGAGAATCTACAATGAGCAGTTCTTC. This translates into CASSGGTSGRIYNEQFF.